One sample yielded the 32 T cell receptor beta chains listed below, sequenced in a study of regulatory T cells in long-lasting Graves disease (dated by TCRdb to the early 2020s). The library was prepared using multiplex PCR. These reads were obtained on an Illumina HiSeq 4000. iRepertoire HTBI primers and Arm-PCR amplification of CDR3 regions were used to construct TCR beta libraries. The public reads were reprocessed in TCRdb via fastp at Q25 and MiXCR, keeping in-frame beta chains. One record per CDR3 amino acid sequence lists the most common genes and DNA. Present in this sample are 550,000 to 600,000 distinct CDR3 sequences, 15% to 20% of which were seen just once. The ten largest clones take up around 12% of the sample. According to the study, the label for this sample's time point signals: newly diagnosed GD, antithyroid drugs for less than 3 months. For both TCR sequencing and RNA sequencing, RNA was extracted from PBMCs using TRIzol.

The same data also contributed to another study, on T cells in Graves' hyperthyroidism and ophthalmopathy.

The sample here was peripheral blood mononuclear cells (PBMCs), taken at new diagnosis, from a patient treated with antithyroid drugs. Source of these receptors: a man between 18 and 35 years old with Graves disease. Donor details come from another sample of the same person, matched by shared clones.

V and J are TRBV5-1 and TRBJ2-7; perhaps TRBD1 as D (5 bases). This CDR3 spans 14 amino acids. Between the trimmed V and J ends, which lost 2 bases and 5 bases, there was a span of 14 bases. Germline V CDR1 and CDR2: SGHRS, YFSETQ. The CDR3 coding sequence is TGCGCCAGCAGCTTAAACAGCTGGGGCCACGAGCAGTACTTC. Protein: CASSLNSWGHEQYF.

V gene TRBV27 combines with J gene TRBJ1-5; D is possibly TRBD1 (5 bases). This CDR3 has 17 amino acids. Looked up from germline, CDR1 is MNHEY and CDR2 is SMNVEV (reference sequence). Trimming took 5 bases from V and 4 from J, leaving 21 bases between them. DNA for the CDR3: TGTGCCAGCAGTGACGCCGAACCCGGCCACAGGAATCAGCCCCAGCATTTT. Translated: CASSDAEPGHRNQPQHF.

As concerns this clonotype: A read error may be the cause here, since a much bigger clone is one base away. The J gene is TRBJ1-1, the V gene TRBV5-5, with 9 positions matching TRBD1. This CDR3 region has 14 residues. V shed 4 bases, J shed 5 bases, and the junction held 6 bases outside the gene matches. From germline, CDR1 is SGHKS and CDR2 YYEKEE (reference sequence). The CDR3 spells CASSPGTGRTEAFF. The CDR3 nucleotides read TGTGCCAGCAGCCCCGGGACAGGGAGGACTGAAGCTTTCTTT.

This clonotype was picked up many times. The chain couples TRBV7-3 to TRBJ2-1; 10 nucleotides align to TRBD2. J was trimmed by 14 bases and V by 5 bases; bases with no gene match: 12. The V gene's germline CDR1 is SGHTA and CDR2 FQGTGA. This CDR3 is 14 amino acids long. The CDR3 bases are TGTGCCAGCAGCCCCCAGGAAAGCGGGAGGGCAAAGTTCTTC. Its translation is CASSPQESGRAKFF.

The table lists this clonotype with many counts. The chain has TRBV27 and TRBJ2-1; D is undetermined. V was trimmed by 6 bases and J by 5 bases, leaving 17 bases between them. Germline CDR1 is MNHEY and CDR2 is SMNVEV (reference sequence). The CDR3 is made up of 15 amino acids. The CDR3 is CASSPSPSRNNEQFF. CDR3 nucleotide sequence: TGTGCCAGCAGCCCAAGCCCGAGTCGGAACAATGAGCAGTTCTTC.

For this clonotype: One base away lies a much larger clone, so this may be a sequencing read error. This chain uses TRBV12-3 or TRBV12-4 with TRBJ1-1; D ambiguous. Trimming shortened V by 3 bases and J by 3 bases, and 11 bases separated the two germline ends. The CDR3 loop spans 14 amino acids. The CDR3 coding sequence is TGTGCCAGCAGTTTTTACAGCACGGACACTGAAGCTTTCTTT. It translates to CASSFYSTDTEAFF.

This clonotype was seen many times. The V and J genes are TRBV30 and TRBJ1-1; D may be TRBD1 (6 bases). The CDR3 consists of 12 residues. V was cut by 5 bases and J by 5 bases, with 12 bases left in between. Germline V CDR1 and CDR2: GTSNPN, SVGIG (reference sequence). CDR3 in DNA: TGTGCCTGGTACAGGGTTTGGACTGAAGCTTTCTTT. Amino acid sequence: CAWYRVWTEAFF.

This clonotype was detected a few times. The V call is TRBV12-5, the J call TRBJ2-1; 7 nucleotides agree with TRBD2. This CDR3 spans 13 amino acids. Losses at the gene ends were 4 bases for V and 4 bases for J; bases not matched to a gene: 1. CDR1 is LGHNT, CDR2 FRNRAP, per germline. The CDR3 loop is CASGSGGYNEQFF. CDR3 bases: TGTGCTAGTGGTTCGGGAGGTTACAATGAGCAGTTCTTC.

V is TRBV5-1 and J is TRBJ2-5, with D tentatively TRBD2 (6 bases). Germline lookup yields CDR1 SGHRS and CDR2 YFSETQ. V was shortened by 0 bases and J by 5 bases, with 11 bases between the two germline ends. The CDR3 spans 14 residues. The CDR3 sequence is CASSLGRELETQYF. As DNA, the CDR3 is TGCGCCAGCAGCTTGGGGAGGGAATTGGAGACCCAGTACTTC.

The rearrangement uses TRBV7-2 and TRBJ2-5, with 8 bases aligning to TRBD2. The germline gives CDR1 SGHTA, CDR2 FQGNSA. The CDR3 is made up of 15 amino acids. The V segment lost 5 bases and the J segment 2 bases; nucleotides outside the gene matches: 7. The CDR3 region has the DNA TGTGCCAGCAGCATTAGAGCGGGAGTGCAAGAGACCCAGTACTTC. As protein: CASSIRAGVQETQYF. Full variable domain (outside the CDR3, taken from reference TRBV7-2 and TRBJ2-5): GAGVSQSPSNKVTEKGKDVELRCDPISGHTALYWYRQSLGQGLEFLIYFQGNSAPDKSGLPSDRFSAERTGGSVSTLTIQRTQQEDSAVYLCASSIRAGVQETQYFGPGTRLLVL.

As to this clonotype: A much larger clone sits a single nucleotide away, making a read error possible. This chain links TRBV9 with TRBJ2-5; TRBD2 agrees at 8 bases. This CDR3 spans 14 amino acids. CDR1 SGDLS and CDR2 YYNGEE come from the germline V gene. In DNA, the CDR3 is TGTGCCAGCAGCCTACGGGAGGGGCGGGGGACCCAGGACTTC. Its translation: CASSLREGRGTQDF.

A few counts support this clonotype. The chain couples TRBV7-6 to TRBJ1-2; a possible D gene is TRBD1 (6 bases). Per germline, CDR1 SGHVS and CDR2 FNYEAQ. The CDR3 covers 13 residues. With 5 bases removed from V and 8 bases from J, the gap between germline ends came to 15 bases. The DNA for the CDR3 is TGTGCCAGCAGCGACTACAGGGTCCACGGCTACACCTTC. Translation gives CASSDYRVHGYTF.

This clonotype has more than one count but fewer than ten. The rearrangement uses TRBV4-1 and TRBJ2-7; 7 bases are shared with TRBD1. Germline V lookup: CDR1 MGHRA, CDR2 YSYEKL. With 4 bases clipped from V and 2 bases from J, the junction kept 8 bases outside the gene matches. The CDR3 is 15 residues long. The CDR3 spells CASSPGQAATYEQYF. DNA of the CDR3: TGCGCCAGCAGCCCCGGACAGGCTGCAACCTACGAGCAGTACTTC.

The chain combines TRBV20-1 with TRBJ1-3; D is undetermined. Trimming cost V 0 bases and J 3 bases, with 9 bases left between them. The CDR3 sequence is 14 residues long. Germline V gene sequence: CDR1 DFQATT, CDR2 SNEGSKA (reference sequence). The CDR3 sequence: CSARDSELGNTIYF. In DNA form, the CDR3 reads TGCAGTGCTAGAGATTCGGAGCTTGGAAACACCATATATTTT.

This clonotype was observed a handful of times. The V and J genes are TRBV28 and TRBJ2-6; D ambiguous. Per the germline V gene, CDR1 is MDHEN and CDR2 is SYDVKM. V lost 8 bases and J 0 bases, leaving 11 bases between the germline ends. The CDR3 sequence is 15 residues long. CDR3 amino acids: CASRTGGSGANVLTF. The DNA of the CDR3 is TGTGCCAGCCGGACGGGCGGCTCTGGGGCCAACGTCCTGACTTTC.

The chain uses TRBV5-5 and TRBJ2-3, with 7 bases lining up with TRBD2. Germline CDR1 and CDR2: SGHKS and YYEKEE (reference sequence). The CDR3 loop spans 16 amino acids. V lost 4 bases to trimming and J lost 0 bases; unmatched junction nucleotides: 8. CDR3 protein: CASSPFYGGSTDTQYF. The CDR3 region has the DNA TGTGCCAGCAGCCCGTTTTACGGGGGGAGCACAGATACGCAGTATTTT.

This clonotype was recorded at least ten times. The J gene is TRBJ1-2, the V gene TRBV12-3 or TRBV12-4; 7 bases are a match to TRBD1. With V trimmed by 6 bases and J by 7 bases, 8 bases remained unmatched. The CDR3 contains 13 residues. The CDR3 here is CASSPGGGFGYTF. CDR3 nucleotide sequence: TGTGCCAGCAGCCCAGGGGGAGGGTTTGGCTACACCTTC.

V and J are TRBV5-4 and TRBJ2-3; D is possibly TRBD1 (7 bases). The CDR3 spans 17 residues. The germline gives CDR1 SGHNT, CDR2 YYREEE (reference sequence). Trimming cost V 4 bases and J 0 bases, with 18 bases left between them. CDR3: CASSQRLGGTSTDTQYF. Written as DNA, the CDR3 is TGTGCCAGCAGCCAACGACTAGGGGGCACTAGCACAGATACGCAGTATTTT.

This clonotype was counted ten times or more. CDR3 sequence reads: CASSRGGASTDTQYF. Written as DNA, the CDR3 is TGTGCCAGCAGTAGAGGGGGGGCCAGCACAGATACGCAGTATTTT. The J gene is TRBJ2-3, the V gene TRBV28; weak D call: TRBD2 (7 bases). This CDR3 has 15 residues. From germline, CDR1 is MDHEN and CDR2 SYDVKM. Trimming cost V 5 bases and J 0 bases, with 12 bases left between them.

This clonotype has a count of ten or more. The chain employs TRBV20-1 and TRBJ2-7; 9 nucleotides match TRBD1. Looked up from germline, CDR1 is DFQATT and CDR2 is SNEGSKA (reference sequence). This CDR3 contains 14 residues. V dropped 5 bases and J dropped 6; count of bases not matched to a gene: 11. CDR3 loop: CSAPVQGAIGEQYF. The CDR3 DNA reads as TGCAGTGCTCCCGTACAGGGGGCAATCGGCGAGCAGTACTTC.

This clonotype was picked up a small number of times. This chain connects TRBV30 to TRBJ2-7; D may be TRBD2 (5 bases). The ends were cut back, 7 bases at V and 6 bases at J, with 19 bases in the middle. Germline V lookup: CDR1 GTSNPN, CDR2 SVGIG (reference sequence). The length of the CDR3 is 13 residues. The CDR3, as DNA: TGTGCCTTAAAATACCCCCGGACTTCCGAGCAGTACTTC. Amino acids: CALKYPRTSEQYF. Full variable domain (remainder filled in from reference TRBV30 and TRBJ2-7): SQTIHQWPATLVQPVGSPLSLECTVEGTSNPNLYWYRQAAGRGLQLLFYSVGIGQISSEVPQNLSASRPQDRQFILSSKKLLLSDSGFYLCALKYPRTSEQYFGPGTRLTVT.

A note on this clonotype: A much larger clone differs by one base, so this may be a read error. V usage is TRBV6-1 and J usage is TRBJ2-5; tentatively, D is TRBD2 (5 bases). Germline V CDR1 and CDR2: MNHNS, SASEGT. CDR3 length: 13 amino acids. The CDR3 coding sequence is TGTGCCAGCGAAAGAGGGTTTGGAGAGACCCGGTACTTC. It specifies CASERGFGETRYF.

Points on this clonotype: The junction departs from germline at one end; a sequencing error may be responsible. The CDR3: CAGSIVGTRNEKLFF. Written as DNA, the CDR3 is TGTGCCGGTAGTATAGTAGGGACACGGAACGAAAAACTGTTTTTT. The rearrangement joins TRBV19 to TRBJ1-4, with D possibly matching TRBD1 (6 bases). The germline CDR1 and CDR2 sequences are LNHDA and SQIVND (reference sequence). This CDR3 contains 15 residues.

The sample holds many counts of this clonotype. V gene TRBV12-3 or TRBV12-4 combines with J gene TRBJ2-5; the D gene is possibly TRBD2 (6 bases). CDR3 size: 13 residues. Trimming took 2 bases from V and 3 from J, leaving 7 bases between them. The CDR3 loop reads CASSLWGEETQYF. The CDR3 region has the DNA TGTGCCAGCAGTTTATGGGGGGAAGAGACCCAGTACTTC.

In its sample, this clonotype was seen many times. The J gene is TRBJ2-5, the V gene TRBV12-3 or TRBV12-4; 14 nucleotides match TRBD2. Unmatched junction bases numbered 9, after V lost 5 bases and J lost 4 bases. This CDR3 has 17 residues. Here the CDR3 reads CASSPLTSGRGRETQYF. CDR3 in DNA: TGTGCCAGCAGTCCCTTGACTAGCGGGAGGGGGAGAGAGACCCAGTACTTC.

This clonotype was seen ten or more times. The chain carries TRBV2 and TRBJ2-7; D remains unclear. CDR1 SNHLY and CDR2 FYNNEI come from the germline V gene. The CDR3 runs 15 residues. V was cut by 1 base and J by 1 base, with 11 bases left in between. CDR3 region: CASSEGALWSYEQYF. DNA for the CDR3: TGTGCCAGCAGTGAAGGGGCACTCTGGTCCTACGAGCAGTACTTC.

V usage is TRBV4-2 and J usage is TRBJ2-3; D gene unclear. Germline lookup yields CDR1 LGHNA and CDR2 YNFKEQ. With 6 bases removed from V and 0 bases from J, the gap between germline ends came to 13 bases. This CDR3 is built from 15 residues. CDR3 sequence: CASSRLTSSTDTQYF. CDR3 bases: TGTGCCAGCAGTCGGCTTACCTCTAGCACAGATACGCAGTATTTT.

With respect to this clonotype: A much more abundant neighbour one base away suggests this may be a read error. The chain uses TRBV28 and TRBJ2-1; D possibly matches TRBD1 or TRBD2 (6 bases each). The CDR3 is 14 residues long. Germline V lookup: CDR1 MDHEN, CDR2 SYDVKM. Trimming removed 6 bases from V and 8 bases from J, with 17 bases in between. The CDR3 sequence: CASSGRAGHDEQFF. CDR3 sequence (DNA): TGTGCCAGCAGCGGCAGGGCGGGACACGATGAGCAGTTCTTC. Combining the CDR3 with reference TRBV28 and TRBJ2-1 gives the whole variable domain DVKVTQSSRYLVKRTGEKVFLECVQDMDHENMFWYRQDPGLGLRLIYFSYDVKMKEKGDIPEGYSVSREKKERFSLILESASTNQTSMYLCASSGRAGHDEQFFGPGTRLTVL.

This clonotype was seen only a few times. This chain links TRBV30 with TRBJ1-1, with D perhaps TRBD1 (5 bases). The CDR3 is made up of 13 amino acids. Germline CDR1 GTSNPN, CDR2 SVGIG (reference sequence). V was clipped by 4 bases and J by 0 bases, with 9 bases between them. The CDR3 spells CAWMRQMNTEAFF. The CDR3 DNA follows: TGTGCCTGGATGAGACAGATGAACACTGAAGCTTTCTTT.

J is TRBJ2-1 and V is TRBV10-3; D gene uncertain. Trimming shortened V by 3 bases and J by 3 bases, and 9 bases separated the two germline ends. Per germline, CDR1 ENHRY and CDR2 SYGVKD. There are 14 residues in the CDR3. CDR3: CAISEDPFYNEQFF. As DNA, the CDR3 is TGTGCCATCAGTGAAGACCCTTTCTACAATGAGCAGTTCTTC.

The V and J genes are TRBV6-4 and TRBJ2-3; a weak D match, TRBD1 (6 bases). This CDR3 has 19 residues. Per the germline V gene, CDR1 is MRHNA and CDR2 is SNTAGT. Trimming shortened V by 0 bases and J by 1 base, and 20 bases separated the two germline ends. CDR3 sequence: CASSDSYPGAGLGTDTQYF. Here the CDR3 DNA reads TGTGCCAGCAGTGACTCGTATCCAGGGGCGGGTTTGGGCACAGATACGCAGTATTTT.

This clonotype was counted ten times or more. The V and J genes are TRBV7-2 and TRBJ1-1; D is possibly TRBD1 (6 bases). The CDR3 is 14 amino acids. V was pared by 0 bases and J by 5 bases, with 10 bases between. Germline lookup yields CDR1 SGHTA and CDR2 FQGNSA. In DNA, the CDR3 is TGTGCCAGCAGCTTAGCGCTAAGGGGGACTGAAGCTTTCTTT. Translation: CASSLALRGTEAFF.